This TCR beta chain was captured in a study of OX40 agonist ivuxolimab in advanced cancers. V was clipped by 4 bases and J by 7 bases, with 14 bases between them. This CDR3 is built from 13 residues. CDR1 SGHNT and CDR2 YYREEE come from the germline V gene (reference sequence). The table came from immunoSEQ multiplex PCR; TCRdb's copy has only in-frame clones and leaves some out. The table lists about 45,000 clones, 80% of them singletons. General study points: The study observed clonal expansion of CD4+ and CD8+ blood T cells by week 6 at 0.1 to 3.0 mg/kg.

This clone was detected a few times. Its antigen remains unidentified. The chain recombines TRBV5-4 with TRBJ2-5; D is uncertain. This clonotype was obtained from an adult with an advanced solid tumor such as melanoma, head and neck, liver or kidney cancer. Here the sequenced sample was CD4+ or CD8+ T cells sorted from blood, taken in a trial of the OX40 agonist ivuxolimab. The CDR3 protein is CASSHWNTGTQYF. The CDR3 DNA reads TGTGCCAGCAGCCATTGGAATACTGGGACCCAGTACTTC. Using reference TRBV5-4 and TRBJ2-5 for the parts outside the CDR3, the full variable domain is ETGVTQSPTHLIKTRGQQVTLRCSSQSGHNTVSWYQQALGQGPQFIFQYYREEENGRGNFPPRFSGLQFPNYSSELNVNALELDDSALYLCASSHWNTGTQYFGPGTRLLVL.